Below, 8 T cell receptor beta chains from the same sample are listed, as sequenced in a study of T-cell reconstitution after alpha-beta-depleted transplantation in children. Preparation of the TCRbeta library involved a method that used unique molecular identifiers. TCRdb reprocessed the PCR reads with MiXCR, giving one entry per CDR3 protein. The sample shows some 590,000 distinct CDR3 sequences, roughly a tenth of them seen only once. Here the sequenced sample was PBMCs from the stem cell graft donor, taken from the stem cell graft. Receptors were obtained from a human donor who donated a stem cell graft to a child with acute myeloid leukemia.

DNA for the CDR3: TGTGCCAGTACAACCCTGGGAGGCACTGAAGCTTTCTTT. Translating it yields CASTTLGGTEAFF. The chain links TRBV2 to TRBJ1-1, with D uncertain. Trimming shortened V by 9 bases and J by 4 bases, and 15 bases separated the two germline ends. Germline V CDR1 and CDR2: SNHLY, FYNNEI. This CDR3 contains 13 residues.

The rearrangement joins TRBV10-3 to TRBJ2-5; 7 positions match TRBD1. J gave up 4 bases and V 10 bases, and 9 bases lay outside the gene matches. CDR3 length: 13 amino acids. Germline values: CDR1 ENHRY, CDR2 SYGVKD. The DNA for the CDR3 is TGTGCCACCCATTATCCAGGGGGAGAGACCCAGTACTTC. The encoded protein is CATHYPGGETQYF.

Ten or more counts support this clonotype. The CDR3 reads CASSRTNEQFF. For the CDR3, the DNA is TGTGCCAGCAGCCGGACTAATGAGCAGTTCTTC. This chain uses TRBV7-2 with TRBJ2-1; tentatively, D is TRBD2 (5 bases). V was shortened by 5 bases and J by 7 bases, with 6 bases between the two germline ends. The CDR3 covers 11 residues. CDR1 and CDR2 from the germline V gene are SGHTA and FQGNSA.

This chain uses TRBV15 with TRBJ2-5; 7 nucleotides agree with TRBD2. After removal of 0 bases from V and 12 bases from J, the junction contained 7 bases not matched to a gene. The CDR3 spans 13 residues. The germline CDR1 and CDR2 sequences are LNHNV and YYDKDF (reference sequence). The CDR3 protein is CATSRDPTSLKYF. CDR3 in DNA: TGTGCCACCAGCAGAGATCCGACTAGCTTAAAGTACTTC.

The V gene is TRBV27, the J gene TRBJ1-2; D uncertain. The CDR3 has 16 residues. Germline V gene lookup returns CDR1 MNHEY and CDR2 SMNVEV (reference sequence). Trimming removed 2 bases from V and 1 base from J, with 14 bases in between. CDR3 protein: CASSLTRLGVNYGYTF. The CDR3 DNA is TGTGCCAGCAGTTTAACGAGACTCGGAGTTAACTATGGCTACACCTTC.

This rearrangement joins TRBV20-1 to TRBJ2-7; D is tentatively TRBD1 or TRBD2 (6 bases each). The CDR3 extends over 16 amino acids. V lost 6 bases and J 4 bases, leaving 25 bases between the germline ends. CDR1 DFQATT and CDR2 SNEGSKA come from the germline V gene (reference sequence). The CDR3 DNA sequence: TGCAGTGCCCCGGAGTTGTTCGGGGGCTCGGGTTACGAGCAGTACTTC. Its protein is CSAPELFGGSGYEQYF.

This clonotype came up a few times. The chain carries TRBV6-2 or TRBV6-3 and TRBJ2-7; TRBD1 matches at 7 bases. Unmatched junction bases numbered 9, after V lost 6 bases and J lost 1 base. CDR3 length: 15 amino acids. Germline CDR1 and CDR2: MNHEY and SVGEGT. The CDR3 bases are TGTGCCAGCAGGGAACAGACAGGGCGATCCTACGAGCAGTACTTC. Protein product: CASREQTGRSYEQYF.

The V gene is TRBV5-1, the J gene TRBJ2-5, with D hard to call. The ends were cut back, 7 bases at V and 1 base at J, with 11 bases in the middle. There are 13 residues in the CDR3. CDR1 is SGHRS and CDR2 is YFSETQ in the germline V gene. The CDR3 DNA reads TGCGCCAGCTGCGAGACTTCCCAAGAGACCCAGTACTTC. Amino acids: CASCETSQETQYF.